These 21 T cell receptor beta chains were sequenced from one sample in a study of cytomegalovirus exposure and HLA in healthy donors. PCR involved 60 Vbeta and 13 Jbeta primers. The data were produced by immunoSEQ multiplex PCR, yet TCRdb's version contains in-frame clones alone and is incomplete. The sample carries 130,000 or so clones, roughly 8.8% recorded once. Sequencing was done on a sample of PBMCs. Receptor source: a woman in her thirties or forties in good health and CMV-seropositive.

This clone was seen only a few times. The chain uses TRBV5-4 and TRBJ2-5, with D possibly TRBD1 on 6 matching bases. The V end was cut by 2 bases, the J end by 2 bases, with 10 bases between. CDR3 length: 14 amino acids. Germline V gene sequence: CDR1 SGHNT, CDR2 YYREEE (reference sequence). Written as DNA, the CDR3 is TGTGCCAGCAGCTTCACAGGGTCTCAAGAGACCCAGTACTTC. It encodes CASSFTGSQETQYF.

The chain combines TRBV7-9 with TRBJ2-3, with 8 nucleotides matching TRBD1. The CDR3 spans 15 residues. V lost 3 bases to trimming and J lost 6 bases; unmatched junction nucleotides: 8. Germline loops: CDR1 SEHNR, CDR2 FQNEAQ (reference sequence). DNA of the CDR3: TGTGCCAGCAGCTTCCGTATTGGACAGGGCGATACGCAGTATTTT. Its translation: CASSFRIGQGDTQYF. The complete variable domain, with remaining parts taken from reference TRBV7-9 and TRBJ2-3, reads DTGVSQNPRHKITKRGQNVTFRCDPISEHNRLYWYRQTLGQGPEFLTYFQNEAQLEKSRLLSDRFSAERPKGSFSTLEIQRTEQGDSAMYLCASSFRIGQGDTQYFGPGTRLTVL.

This clone appeared a few times. The chain employs TRBV5-4 and TRBJ1-1; D not resolved. This CDR3 has 16 amino acids. V lost 0 bases and J 0 bases, leaving 12 bases between the germline ends. Germline V gives CDR1 SGHNT, CDR2 YYREEE (reference sequence). The CDR3 reads CASSLGSILMNTEAFF. The CDR3 DNA follows: TGTGCCAGCAGCTTGGGTAGTATCTTGATGAACACTGAAGCTTTCTTT.

This chain connects TRBV5-1 to TRBJ2-3; D is possibly TRBD1 (6 bases). There are 15 residues in the CDR3. CDR1 and CDR2 (germline): SGHRS, YFSETQ. The ends were cut back, 4 bases at V and 1 base at J, with 13 bases in the middle. Here the CDR3 reads CASSADRPGTDTQYF. Written as DNA, the CDR3 is TGCGCCAGCAGCGCCGACAGGCCGGGCACAGATACGCAGTATTTT.

In this sample, this clone turned up a few times. The chain carries TRBV7-2 and TRBJ2-2, with TRBD1 matching over 8 bases. The CDR3 spans 14 residues. The junction had 8 bases not matched to a gene; V was cut back by 5 bases and J by 9 bases. Germline-derived CDR1 and CDR2 are SGHTA and FQGNSA. The CDR3 DNA is TGTGCCAGCAGCCGAAACCCAGGGGGCTGGGAGCTGTTTTTT. Translation gives CASSRNPGGWELFF.

The chain is built from TRBV10-2 and TRBJ2-3; TRBD2 matches 10 bases. CDR1 is WSHSY and CDR2 is SAAADI in the germline V gene. This CDR3 is 17 amino acids long. V shed 6 bases and J 0 bases; nucleotides not matched to a gene: 9. This CDR3 is CASRPLAGVASTDTQYF. DNA of the CDR3: TGCGCCAGCAGGCCCCTAGCGGGGGTTGCTAGCACAGATACGCAGTATTTT.

This clone has a handful of counts. The chain combines TRBV10-3 with TRBJ2-3; D is unresolved. CDR1 and CDR2 (germline): ENHRY, SYGVKD. This CDR3 spans 13 amino acids. The ends were cut back, 6 bases at V and 5 bases at J, with 12 bases in the middle. In DNA, the CDR3 is TGTGCCATCAGCTTGTACGAGAGAGATACGCAGTATTTT. Its protein product is CAISLYERDTQYF.

This clone has more than one count but fewer than ten. This sequence joins TRBV27 and TRBJ1-1; D possibly corresponds to TRBD1 (5 bases). This CDR3 comprises 13 residues. Germline-derived CDR1 and CDR2 are MNHEY and SMNVEV (reference sequence). The germline V and J ends were trimmed by 4 bases and 8 bases, with 14 bases remaining between them. CDR3 bases: TGTGCCAGCAGTTCCCTGCCATGGGGCGAAGCTTTCTTT. It yields the protein CASSSLPWGEAFF.

This clone was detected only a few times. The J gene is TRBJ2-1, the V gene TRBV19; D gene uncertain. The CDR3 has 15 amino acids. Trimming shortened V by 4 bases and J by 0 bases, and 10 bases separated the two germline ends. Germline V gene sequence: CDR1 LNHDA, CDR2 SQIVND (reference sequence). CDR3 DNA sequence: TGTGCCAGTAGTACGCTTGCGGCCTCCTACAATGAGCAGTTCTTC. This translates into CASSTLAASYNEQFF.

This clone was seen a few times. The chain combines TRBV6-6 with TRBJ1-2, with TRBD1 matching 10 bases. The CDR3 runs to 16 residues. J gave up 6 bases and V 0 bases, and 7 bases lay outside the gene matches. Germline CDR1 reads MNHNY; CDR2 reads SVGAGI (reference sequence). The CDR3 coding sequence is TGTGCCAGCAGTTACTCGACAGGGGGCAGTCGTGATGGCTACACCTTC. Residues: CASSYSTGGSRDGYTF.

J is TRBJ2-2 and V is TRBV14; D possibly corresponds to TRBD1 (5 bases). Trimming took 1 base from V and 2 from J, leaving 14 bases between them. In germline, CDR1 is SGHDN, CDR2 FVKESK. This CDR3 contains 17 residues. The CDR3 spells CASSQGWGPGNTGELFF. CDR3 in DNA: TGTGCCAGCAGCCAAGGATGGGGCCCGGGTAACACCGGGGAGCTGTTTTTT. Supplemented by reference TRBV14 and TRBJ2-2, the full variable domain reads EAGVTQFPSHSVIEKGQTVTLRCDPISGHDNLYWYRRVMGKEIKFLLHFVKESKQDESGMPNNRFLAERTGGTYSTLKVQPAELEDSGVYFCASSQGWGPGNTGELFFGEGSRLTVL.

The chain carries TRBV29-1 and TRBJ2-1, with TRBD1 matching 9 bases. Germline CDR1 reads SQVTM; CDR2 reads ANQGSEA. The CDR3 loop spans 14 amino acids. Germline trimming cut 6 bases from V and 2 bases from J; bases unmatched to any gene: 5. CDR3 region: CSVLGQGTYNEQFF. CDR3 nucleotide sequence: TGCAGCGTCCTTGGACAGGGGACCTACAATGAGCAGTTCTTC.

There are a few counts of this clone. The J gene is TRBJ2-2, the V gene TRBV6-1, with TRBD2 matching over 10 bases. The J segment lost 6 bases and the V segment lost 6 bases, leaving 7 bases of the junction unmatched. CDR1 MNHNS and CDR2 SASEGT come from the germline V gene. CDR3 length equals 15 residues. As DNA, the CDR3 is TGTGCCAGCAGAAGCGGGGGGGCTGACCCCGGGGAGCTGTTTTTT. It is translated as CASRSGGADPGELFF.

This clone was seen only a few times. This chain links TRBV7-6 with TRBJ2-2, with 12 nucleotides matching TRBD1. Germline V gives CDR1 SGHVS, CDR2 FNYEAQ. There are 16 residues in the CDR3. The V segment lost 3 bases and the J segment 2 bases; nucleotides outside the gene matches: 1. CDR3 sequence (DNA): TGTGCCAGCAGCTTGGGACAGGGGGCTAACACCGGGGAGCTGTTTTTT. This sequence encodes CASSLGQGANTGELFF.

In this sample, this clone turned up a few times. The rearrangement joins TRBV10-3 to TRBJ2-1, with 7 bases matching TRBD2. The V segment lost 0 bases and the J segment 8 bases; nucleotides outside the gene matches: 4. Germline lookup yields CDR1 ENHRY and CDR2 SYGVKD. The CDR3 length is 14 residues. The CDR3 nucleotides are TGTGCCATCAGTGAGTCTGGGGGGAGGGATGAGCAGTTCTTC. It yields the protein CAISESGGRDEQFF.

This clone was counted between two and nine times. The chain links TRBV20-1 to TRBJ2-3, with no clear D. CDR3 length: 11 amino acids. The ends were cut back, 6 bases at V and 2 bases at J, with 6 bases in the middle. Germline CDR1 DFQATT, CDR2 SNEGSKA (reference sequence). The CDR3 DNA reads as TGCAGTGCAATAATCACAGATACGCAGTATTTT. It yields the protein CSAIITDTQYF.

CDR3 bases: TGTGCCAGCAGTTCGTCGAGGGAAACCTCCTACGAGCAGTACTTC. Amino acids: CASSSSRETSYEQYF. This chain joins TRBV6-1 and TRBJ2-5; tentative D call: TRBD2 (5 bases). Matching the DNA end better, TRBJ2-7 makes the J call doubtful. The germline CDR1 and CDR2 sequences are MNHNS and SASEGT. The CDR3 runs 15 residues.

This clone has more than one count but fewer than ten. The V call is TRBV4-1, the J call TRBJ2-1, with TRBD1 identical over 11 bases. The CDR3 spans 16 residues. Trimming took 1 base from V and 4 from J; bases not matched to a gene: 3. Germline CDR1 MGHRA, CDR2 YSYEKL. CDR3 DNA sequence: TGCGCCAGCAGCCAAGGGACAGGGGGCTATTACAATGAGCAGTTCTTC. It is translated as CASSQGTGGYYNEQFF.

In this sample, this clone turned up a few times. The gene calls are TRBV7-9 and TRBJ2-3, with D tentatively TRBD1 (5 bases). Looked up from germline, CDR1 is SEHNR and CDR2 is FQNEAQ (reference sequence). Trimming shortened V by 3 bases and J by 4 bases, and 14 bases separated the two germline ends. The CDR3 consists of 15 residues. CDR3 in DNA: TGTGCCAGCAGCTTGAGCGCCAGGGTCGCAGATACGCAGTATTTT. It codes for CASSLSARVADTQYF. The whole variable domain, filled in from reference TRBV7-9 and TRBJ2-3, reads DTGVSQNPRHKITKRGQNVTFRCDPISEHNRLYWYRQTLGQGPEFLTYFQNEAQLEKSRLLSDRFSAERPKGSFSTLEIQRTEQGDSAMYLCASSLSARVADTQYFGPGTRLTVL.

This clone occurred a few times. The CDR3 region is CASSSGSDFAGELFF. DNA for the CDR3: TGTGCCAGCAGTTCCGGATCAGACTTTGCCGGGGAGCTGTTTTTT. J is TRBJ2-2 and V is TRBV7-9; D not resolved. CDR1 is SEHNR and CDR2 is FQNEAQ in the germline V gene (reference sequence). Between the trimmed V and J ends, which lost 6 bases and 6 bases, there was a span of 17 bases. CDR3 size: 15 residues.

The chain joins TRBV6-1 to TRBJ1-1, with D possibly TRBD1 on 5 matching bases. The V end was cut by 8 bases, the J end by 2 bases, with 15 bases between. The CDR3 extends over 14 amino acids. The germline gives CDR1 MNHNS, CDR2 SASEGT. In DNA form, the CDR3 reads TGTGCCAGCTGGGCCGGAGGGACCAACACTGAAGCTTTCTTT. Protein product: CASWAGGTNTEAFF.